This is a list of T cell receptor beta chains from one sample in a study of blood T cell repertoires in COVID-19. The assay was immunoSEQ multiplex PCR, and TCRdb's table has in-frame clones only and misses some. The sample shows about 120,000 clones, 87% of them seen only once. Sequenced sample: peripheral blood. The receptors originated from a woman in her 70s with acute or convalescent COVID-19. Both conserved end residues are part of each CDR3. The D gene is left open where the match is weak. Clone size appears in some rows only: once, few, many, or a class for an expanded clone.

j_call v_call clone_size d_call cdr3_length cdr3_nt cdr3_aa
TRBJ1-2 TRBV5-1 NA NA 13 TGCGCCAGCACCACCTTCACAGGGTACGGCTACACCTTC CASTTFTGYGYTF
TRBJ1-5 TRBV2 NA TRBD1 16 TGTGCCAGCAGACCCCAAGGACAGGGCCAAAATCAGCCCCAGCATTTT CASRPQGQGQNQPQHF
TRBJ2-1 TRBV2 NA NA 15 TGTGCCAGCACGTTGCGGGAAACCTCCTACAATGAGCAGTTCTTC CASTLRETSYNEQFF
TRBJ2-3 TRBV29-1 NA TRBD2 15 TGCAGCGTTGAACTCGCGGGGGGACGCGCAGATACGCAGTATTTT CSVELAGGRADTQYF
TRBJ1-1 TRBV6-5 NA NA 15 TGTGCCAGCAGTTACATCAGGGTAGGTGAGACTGAAGCTTTCTTT CASSYIRVGETEAFF
TRBJ2-3 TRBV19 few TRBD2 15 TGTGCCAGTAGGGGGATAGCGGGAAACACAGATACGCAGTATTTT CASRGIAGNTDTQYF
TRBJ1-1 TRBV9 once NA 13 TGTGCCAGCAGCCGAGACTGGAAGGATGACGCTTTCTTT CASSRDWKDDAFF
TRBJ2-7 TRBV6-2/TRBV6-3 NA TRBD2 13 TGTGCCAGCAGTAGGACTAGCTCGGGGGAGCAGTACTTC CASSRTSSGEQYF
TRBJ1-1 TRBV11-3 NA NA 14 TGTGCCAGCAGCTGGAACAGGATGAACACTGAAGCTTTCTTT CASSWNRMNTEAFF
TRBJ1-1 TRBV27 NA NA 13 TGTGCCAGCAGTTTAAGCTCCGGGGTTGAAGCTTTCTTT CASSLSSGVEAFF
TRBJ2-1 TRBV6-8 NA TRBD2 20 TGTGCCAGCAGTCAACTACCTCCGGGACTAGCGGGGGTCAGGTACAATGAGCAGTTCTTC CASSQLPPGLAGVRYNEQFF